This passage covers 14 T cell receptor beta chains from one sample sequenced in a study of cytomegalovirus exposure and HLA in healthy donors. 60 Vbeta and 13 Jbeta primers were used in PCR. Clones were read by immunoSEQ multiplex PCR, and TCRdb kept only the in-frame ones, dropping some. The sample consists of approximately 120,000 clones, approximately 71% of them appearing once. Material: PBMCs. The receptors were sampled from a woman aged 70-85 years in good health and CMV-seropositive.

The chain recombines TRBV18 with TRBJ2-3, with D uncertain. The CDR3 consists of 14 residues. Germline V gene sequence: CDR1 KGHSH, CDR2 LQKENI. The V end lost 2 bases, the J end lost 8 bases, and 14 bases lay between the germline ends. The CDR3 is CASSPSLDPSTQYF. Here the CDR3 DNA reads TGTGCCAGCTCACCATCTCTAGACCCAAGTACGCAGTATTTT. Looking up the rest from reference TRBV18 and TRBJ2-3 gives the full variable domain: NAGVMQNPRHLVRRRGQEARLRCSPMKGHSHVYWYRQLPEEGLKFMVYLQKENIIDESGMPKERFSAEFPKEGPSILRIQQVVRGDSAAYFCASSPSLDPSTQYFGPGTRLTVL.

The sample holds one count of this clone. The chain couples TRBV7-2 to TRBJ2-2; 9 bases map to TRBD2. J gave up 1 base and V 2 bases, and 2 bases lay outside the gene matches. This CDR3 has 16 residues. Germline V gene lookup returns CDR1 SGHTA and CDR2 FQGNSA. The CDR3 is CASSLQTSGNTGELFF. The DNA for the CDR3 is TGTGCCAGCAGCTTACAGACTAGCGGGAACACCGGGGAGCTGTTTTTT.

This clone is a singleton in its sample. V gene TRBV11-3 combines with J gene TRBJ2-6; no reliable D call. The V gene lost 6 bases and the J gene lost 0 bases, with 6 bases spanning the gap. The CDR3 is made up of 14 amino acids. CDR1 and CDR2 (germline): SGHNT, YENEEA. The CDR3: CASSDTSGANVLTF. DNA of the CDR3: TGTGCCAGCAGTGACACCTCTGGGGCCAACGTCCTGACTTTC.

This chain uses TRBV9 with TRBJ1-2; unclear D gene. V dropped 0 bases and J dropped 2 bases, with 5 bases sitting between them. CDR1 is SGDLS, CDR2 YYNGEE, per germline. The length of the CDR3 is 13 residues. DNA of the CDR3: TGTGCCAGCAGCGTAGACAGAAACTATGGCTACACCTTC. Its translation: CASSVDRNYGYTF.

The chain recombines TRBV5-8 with TRBJ1-2, with 12 bases lining up with TRBD1. The V segment lost 4 bases and the J segment 8 bases; nucleotides outside the gene matches: 6. Germline assignment: CDR1 SGHTS and CDR2 YDEGEE. There are 14 residues in the CDR3. This chain's CDR3 is CASSPGQGARGYTF. The CDR3 DNA is TGTGCCAGCAGCCCGGGACAGGGGGCGAGGGGCTACACCTTC.

This chain connects TRBV7-2 to TRBJ2-5; D possibly corresponds to TRBD1 (5 bases). In germline, CDR1 is SGHTA, CDR2 FQGNSA. The CDR3 totals 13 residues. V lost 3 bases to trimming and J lost 5 bases, with 10 bases between them. CDR3 sequence (DNA): TGTGCCAGCAGCTTCGCAGGGCGGGAGACCCAGTACTTC. It is translated as CASSFAGRETQYF.

The chain uses TRBV4-1 and TRBJ2-7; possible D gene TRBD2, 5 bases. CDR3 size: 12 residues. Trimming pared 3 bases from V and 5 bases from J, leaving 8 bases between. Germline assignment: CDR1 MGHRA and CDR2 YSYEKL. This chain's CDR3 is CASSHTRDEQYV. CDR3 in DNA: TGCGCCAGCAGCCACACTAGAGACGAGCAGTACGTC.

The chain links TRBV7-9 to TRBJ1-6, with D hard to call. CDR1 and CDR2 (germline): SEHNR, FQNEAQ (reference sequence). The V and J ends lost 0 bases and 16 bases respectively, with 16 bases between them. CDR3 length: 14 residues. The CDR3 is CASSLAAGLGLLHF. CDR3 sequence (DNA): TGTGCCAGCAGCTTAGCGGCGGGATTAGGATTACTCCACTTT.

This chain joins TRBV30 and TRBJ1-5; no clear D gene. Germline V gives CDR1 GTSNPN, CDR2 SVGIG (reference sequence). V was cut by 3 bases and J by 5 bases, with 11 bases left in between. The CDR3 covers 13 residues. Here the CDR3 DNA reads TGTGCCTGGAGCCGCGGGTTTGATCAGCCCCAGCATTTT. Translated, it gives CAWSRGFDQPQHF. Combining the CDR3 with reference TRBV30 and TRBJ1-5 gives the whole variable domain SQTIHQWPATLVQPVGSPLSLECTVEGTSNPNLYWYRQAAGRGLQLLFYSVGIGQISSEVPQNLSASRPQDRQFILSSKKLLLSDSGFYLCAWSRGFDQPQHFGDGTRLSIL.

This clone was counted a few times. Other DNA sequences in this specimen translate into the identical CDR3. V usage is TRBV5-1 and J usage is TRBJ1-1, with D maybe TRBD1 (6 bases). The V gene's germline CDR1 is SGHRS and CDR2 YFSETQ. The CDR3 is 14 residues long. Trimming stripped 0 bases from V and 3 bases from J, with 9 bases between. The chain's CDR3 is CASSLGGGDTEAFF. The CDR3 nucleotides read TGCGCCAGCAGCTTGGGAGGGGGAGACACTGAAGCTTTCTTT.

V is TRBV27 and J is TRBJ1-1, with 8 bases lining up with TRBD1. This CDR3 contains 15 residues. Germline loops: CDR1 MNHEY, CDR2 SMNVEV (reference sequence). J lost 1 base, V lost 4 bases, and 5 bases had no gene match. This CDR3 reads CASSSTGTGNTEAFF. Written as DNA, the CDR3 is TGTGCCAGCAGTTCCACCGGGACAGGGAACACTGAAGCTTTCTTT.

About this clone: Its ends do not fully match the called genes, so a read error is possible. This sequence joins TRBV6-1 and TRBJ1-2, with D possibly matching TRBD1 (6 bases). Germline V gives CDR1 MNHNS, CDR2 SASEGT. The CDR3 is 14 amino acids. The CDR3 region is CASSEDRLSAGYTF. The CDR3 DNA reads TGTGCCAGCAGCGAAGACAGGCTTTCGGCTGGCTACACCTTC.

In its sample, this clone was seen a few times. The rearrangement uses TRBV5-1 and TRBJ1-1, with 7 bases matching TRBD1. Germline V CDR1 and CDR2: SGHRS, YFSETQ. CDR3 length equals 15 residues. The V segment lost 4 bases and the J segment 1 base; nucleotides outside the gene matches: 7. CDR3 DNA: TGCGCCAGCAGCCTATACAGGGGAGGGAACACTGAAGCTTTCTTT. Protein sequence: CASSLYRGGNTEAFF.

This chain joins TRBV6-6 and TRBJ1-2; the match to TRBD1 covers 9 bases. V shed 4 bases, J shed 7 bases, and the junction held 10 bases outside the gene matches. Germline CDR1 and CDR2: MNHNY and SVGAGI (reference sequence). This CDR3 region has 15 residues. The CDR3 spells CASSSLTGGAGGYTF. The CDR3 bases are TGTGCCAGCAGTTCCCTGACAGGGGGGGCCGGTGGCTACACCTTC.